The clone carrying this T cell receptor beta chain came up a few times. The data were taken from a study of cytomegalovirus exposure and HLA in healthy donors. The germline V gene encodes CDR1 SNHLY and CDR2 FYNNEI. This CDR3 is 13 amino acids long. V was trimmed by 2 bases and J by 6 bases, leaving 10 bases between them. Primers: 60 Vbeta forward and 13 Jbeta reverse. Sequenced by immunoSEQ multiplex PCR; TCRdb stores in-frame clones only, minus some. The data contain 120,000 to 150,000 clones, 82% of them singletons. The rearrangement uses TRBV2 and TRBJ1-2, with a weak D call TRBD1 (6 bases). Sequencing was carried out using PBMCs. The clonotype comes from a male donor in good health and CMV-seronegative. CDR3 residues: CASSERAGDGYTF. CDR3 bases: TGTGCCAGCAGTGAAAGGGCAGGGGATGGCTACACCTTC. The full variable domain, its missing parts supplied by reference TRBV2 and TRBJ1-2, is EPEVTQTPSHQVTQMGQEVILRCVPISNHLYFYWYRQILGQKVEFLVSFYNNEISEKSEIFDDQFSVERPDGSNFTLKIRSTKLEDSAMYFCASSERAGDGYTFGSGTRLTVV.